Shown below are 22 T cell receptor beta chains from a single sample sequenced in a study of T cells in Graves' hyperthyroidism and ophthalmopathy. Amplification yielded TCR beta CDR3 regions, with RNA transcripts as the source. HTBI primers were used for first-round RT-PCR of the TCR CDR3. TCRdb reanalysed the multiplex PCR reads using MiXCR and keeps one entry per CDR3 protein. This table holds about half a million distinct CDR3 sequences, about 15% found once. The sample comprised blood. Receptors were obtained from a woman in her 30s with Graves' ophthalmopathy.

This clonotype has only a few counts. The chain joins TRBV6-1 to TRBJ1-1, with D hard to call. The CDR3 spans 13 residues. V was trimmed by 8 bases and J by 6 bases, leaving 16 bases between them. Looked up from germline, CDR1 is MNHNS and CDR2 is SASEGT. CDR3 in amino acids: CASGRPGSSEAFF. DNA for the CDR3: TGTGCCAGCGGGCGCCCGGGAAGCTCTGAAGCTTTCTTT.

The sample holds many counts of this clonotype. The rearrangement uses TRBV7-2 and TRBJ1-2; 7 bases line up with TRBD1. Trimming at V came to 4 bases and at J to 8 bases, leaving 10 bases not matched to a gene. CDR3 length: 14 amino acids. Germline CDR1 reads SGHTA; CDR2 reads FQGNSA. CDR3 bases: TGTGCCAGCAGCTGGAGGGGGCCGCCATGGGGCTACACCTTC. As protein: CASSWRGPPWGYTF.

This clonotype appeared a few times. V is TRBV2 and J is TRBJ1-2; 9 bases align to TRBD1. With V trimmed by 7 bases and J by 4 bases, 13 bases remained unmatched. Germline CDR1 and CDR2: SNHLY and FYNNEI. The CDR3 sequence is 16 residues long. CDR3 DNA: TGTGCCAGCATAAAACTCACAGGGGGCGCTGGCTATGGCTACACCTTC. Residues: CASIKLTGGAGYGYTF.

In this sample, this clonotype turned up many times. This chain joins TRBV11-2 and TRBJ2-7; D gene ambiguous. CDR3 length equals 12 residues. With 5 bases removed from V and 6 bases from J, the gap between germline ends came to 11 bases. The germline CDR1 and CDR2 sequences are SGHAT and FQNNGV. The CDR3 reads CASSRLGLEQYF. The CDR3 DNA follows: TGTGCCAGCAGCCGCCTAGGTCTCGAGCAGTACTTC.

The chain recombines TRBV6-2 or TRBV6-3 with TRBJ1-1; the D gene is possibly TRBD1 (5 bases). CDR3 size: 14 residues. Germline values: CDR1 MNHEY, CDR2 SVGEGT. The V end lost 6 bases, the J end lost 7 bases, and 18 bases lay between the germline ends. The CDR3: CASRGLGELGEAFF. CDR3 DNA: TGTGCCAGCAGGGGGTTGGGGGAATTGGGTGAAGCTTTCTTT.

This clonotype was detected only a few times. This chain links TRBV7-9 with TRBJ1-4, with TRBD1 matching 10 bases. The ends lost 4 bases at V and 4 bases at J; junction bases unmatched: 3. Germline V gives CDR1 SEHNR, CDR2 FQNEAQ (reference sequence). This CDR3 is built from 15 residues. The CDR3 DNA is TGTGCCAGCAGCTCGACAGGGGGCGTTAATGAAAAACTGTTTTTT. It yields the protein CASSSTGGVNEKLFF. Combining the CDR3 with reference TRBV7-9 and TRBJ1-4 gives the whole variable domain DTGVSQNPRHKITKRGQNVTFRCDPISEHNRLYWYRQTLGQGPEFLTYFQNEAQLEKSRLLSDRFSAERPKGSFSTLEIQRTEQGDSAMYLCASSSTGGVNEKLFFGSGTQLSVL.

This clonotype was counted only a few times. DNA of the CDR3: TGTGCCAGCAGTTTTAACCTCCCGGAGGAGGAAAAACTGTTTTTT. Its protein is CASSFNLPEEEKLFF. The chain combines TRBV28 with TRBJ1-4; D gene unclear. Trimming took off 3 bases at V and 8 bases at J, with 16 bases between the two ends. Germline CDR1 MDHEN, CDR2 SYDVKM. The CDR3 is 15 residues long.

V usage is TRBV9 and J usage is TRBJ1-2; D gene uncertain. With 0 bases removed from V and 3 bases from J, the gap between germline ends came to 12 bases. From germline, CDR1 is SGDLS and CDR2 YYNGEE. This CDR3 region has 15 residues. The DNA of the CDR3 is TGTGCCAGCAGCGTAGTTGATCCGGGATACTATGGCTACACCTTC. Translation: CASSVVDPGYYGYTF.

The chain joins TRBV9 to TRBJ2-7; 8 positions match TRBD1. Germline values: CDR1 SGDLS, CDR2 YYNGEE. Losses at the gene ends were 0 bases for V and 6 bases for J; bases not matched to a gene: 5. This CDR3 contains 14 residues. Here the CDR3 DNA reads TGTGCCAGCAGCGTAGGTGAGACAGGGGTCGAGCAGTACTTC. Translated: CASSVGETGVEQYF.

The CDR3 DNA follows: TGTGCCAGCAGCCGGAACCCCCCGCCGCTTAATCAGCCCCAGCATTTT. Translating it yields CASSRNPPPLNQPQHF. The chain is built from TRBV28 and TRBJ1-5, with D unclear. This CDR3 contains 16 residues. The V gene lost 6 bases and the J gene lost 4 bases, with 19 bases spanning the gap. The germline gives CDR1 MDHEN, CDR2 SYDVKM.

This clonotype came up many times. The chain recombines TRBV6-1 with TRBJ2-1; D gene ambiguous. This CDR3 comprises 13 residues. Germline assignment: CDR1 MNHNS and CDR2 SASEGT. Trimming stripped 3 bases from V and 3 bases from J, with 6 bases between. The CDR3 nucleotides are TGTGCCAGCAGTGATAATAACTACAATGAGCAGTTCTTC. As protein: CASSDNNYNEQFF.

This clonotype has a count of ten or more. The chain links TRBV12-3 or TRBV12-4 to TRBJ2-5, with 12 nucleotides matching TRBD2. The trim removed 5 bases at V and 2 bases at J, leaving 6 bases unmatched. The CDR3 runs to 16 residues. CDR3 sequence (DNA): TGTGCCAGCAGTGAATGGACTAGCGGGGATCAAGAGACCCAGTACTTC. Encoded protein: CASSEWTSGDQETQYF.

This clonotype was seen a handful of times. This chain links TRBV12-3 or TRBV12-4 with TRBJ2-3, with D possibly TRBD2 on 5 matching bases. The CDR3 is 19 amino acids. With 4 bases removed from V and 0 bases from J, the gap between germline ends came to 23 bases. The CDR3, as DNA: TGTGCCAGCAGTTCCCGCCCTTTCCCGGCGGACTCTAGCACAGATACGCAGTATTTT. The encoded protein is CASSSRPFPADSSTDTQYF.

This clonotype was counted a few times. CDR3: CAVPNSGDTQYF. CDR3 coding DNA: TGTGCCGTCCCTAACAGCGGGGATACGCAGTATTTT. The J gene is TRBJ2-3, the V gene TRBV3-2; TRBD2, the table's D call, lacks a check against the DNA. TRBV3-2 counts as a pseudogene. This CDR3 contains 12 residues.

This clonotype was detected a few times. The chain has TRBV7-2 and TRBJ1-6; 7 nucleotides agree with TRBD1. Trimming took 4 bases from V and 4 from J; bases not matched to a gene: 10. From germline, CDR1 is SGHTA and CDR2 FQGNSA. The CDR3 is 17 amino acids. CDR3 region: CASSSFRGRSYNSPLHF. CDR3 bases: TGTGCCAGCAGCTCCTTTAGGGGGCGCTCTTATAATTCACCCCTCCACTTT.

The chain joins TRBV13 to TRBJ2-1; 9 bases are shared with TRBD2. The V segment lost 5 bases and the J segment 6 bases; nucleotides outside the gene matches: 14. The CDR3 covers 17 residues. CDR1 and CDR2 (germline): PRHDT, FYEKMQ (reference sequence). The CDR3: CASSQLLAGVEPNEQFF. The CDR3 bases are TGTGCCAGCAGCCAGCTATTAGCGGGAGTAGAGCCCAATGAGCAGTTCTTC.

V and J are TRBV7-3 and TRBJ1-4; TRBD1 matches 9 bases. CDR1 is SGHTA, CDR2 FQGTGA, per germline. J gave up 8 bases and V 5 bases, and 3 bases lay outside the gene matches. The CDR3 loop spans 13 amino acids. CDR3 protein: CASSPGQGEKLFF. The CDR3 DNA reads as TGTGCCAGCAGCCCAGGACAGGGGGAAAAACTGTTTTTT.

This clonotype was counted a few times. The chain combines TRBV27 with TRBJ1-6; D is unclear. This CDR3 spans 20 amino acids. Germline CDR1 MNHEY, CDR2 SMNVEV (reference sequence). V was cut by 0 bases and J by 0 bases, with 18 bases left in between. The CDR3 nucleotides are TGTGCCAGCAGTTTATCGTGGGTGCCCCAGCTCAGCTCCTATAATTCACCCCTCCACTTT. Encoded protein: CASSLSWVPQLSSYNSPLHF.

The chain has TRBV4-1 and TRBJ2-3, with TRBD1 identical over 7 bases. Trimming removed 2 bases from V and 6 bases from J; junction bases left unmatched: 5. Per germline, CDR1 MGHRA and CDR2 YSYEKL. The CDR3 length is 14 residues. This CDR3 is CASSQTGTEDTQYF. The DNA of the CDR3 is TGCGCCAGCAGCCAAACCGGGACAGAGGATACGCAGTATTTT.

The chain joins TRBV25-1 to TRBJ1-2; a possible D gene is TRBD1 (5 bases). V lost 6 bases to trimming and J lost 7 bases, with 18 bases between them. The germline V gene encodes CDR1 MGHDK and CDR2 SYGVNS. The CDR3 spans 14 residues. The CDR3 spells CASSAWGEGAGYTF. The CDR3 DNA reads TGTGCCAGCAGCGCGTGGGGGGAGGGAGCTGGCTACACCTTC.

There are a few counts of this clonotype. J is TRBJ1-2 and V is TRBV5-6; perhaps TRBD1 as D (6 bases). Germline lookup yields CDR1 SGHDT and CDR2 YYEEEE. The CDR3 is made up of 14 amino acids. The V end was cut by 1 base, the J end by 2 bases, with 9 bases between. CDR3: CASSLTQGNYGYTF. Here the CDR3 DNA reads TGTGCCAGCAGCTTGACTCAGGGGAACTATGGCTACACCTTC.

This chain joins TRBV6-4 and TRBJ1-1, with 8 bases lining up with TRBD1. Germline V CDR1 and CDR2: MRHNA, SNTAGT. V lost 2 bases to trimming and J lost 0 bases; unmatched junction nucleotides: 5. The CDR3 sequence is 16 residues long. The CDR3 nucleotides read TGTGCCAGCAGTGACCCGACAGGGGACATGAACACTGAAGCTTTCTTT. Amino acids: CASSDPTGDMNTEAFF.